What follows describes a single T cell receptor beta chain. The table lists this clonotype with many counts. Its antigen specificity is not known. No qualities accompany the bases; no much larger clone lies one base away. CDR1 and CDR2 are read off the germline V gene as SQVTM and ANQGSEA. V drops 7 bases and J drops 0 bases, leaving 13 bases in between. Including the terminal cysteine and phenylalanine, the CDR3 comprises 13 residues. CDR3 DNA only is kept here, 39 bases in frame from base 1. The sample's treatment or condition, from its label and the paper: live attenuated yellow fever vaccine strain. Two biological replicates of bulk PBMCs were collected at each blood-draw timepoint. PBMCs were isolated from peripheral blood using a standard Ficoll-Paque protocol. TriZol was used to extract RNA from bulk PBMCs, CD4 and CD8 fractions, and dextramer-positive and dextramer-negative fractions. Instrument used: Illumina NovaSeq 6000. TCR cDNA was made using 5'RACE template switching, a step that added a universal primer site and unique molecular identifiers. Priming for cDNA synthesis came from both the TCR alpha and TCR beta constant segments. Libraries were amplified in two PCR steps, with sample barcodes and sequencing adapters added in the second step. Sequencing of the libraries was done on either Illumina HiSeq 2500 (2x100 bp) or NovaSeq (2x150 bp). Per the source publication's procedure: MIGEC was used to demultiplex reads and collapse the reads into UMI consensus sequences, and MiXCR was used for V(D)J alignment. Clonotypes responding to the vaccine were identified with edgeR on replicate PBMC samples, with the criteria of FDR below 0.01 and a log2 fold change above 5 up to day 15. Each bulk clonotype received a CD4 or CD8 identity based on whether the sequenced CD4 or CD8 repertoire contained that clonotype at higher abundance. The public sequencing data were trimmed at Q25 with fastp and processed into clonotypes with MiXCR by TCRdb, which kept only in-frame beta chains. Every entry covers one CDR3 protein and lists the most common genes and DNA from its rows. TCRdb's processing, not the study's, gives the V and J calls here. The sample contains roughly 310,000 distinct CDR3 sequences, around 4% of them found a single time. The ten most abundant clones make up roughly a quarter of the sample.

The data belong to a study of T cells after yellow fever vaccination (dated by TCRdb to about 2019). About the full investigation: Libraries from fractions with low cell numbers were prepared with the SMART-Seq v4 Ultra Low Input RNA kit. To follow T-cell clones before and after primary and booster YFV17D yellow fever vaccination, bulk TCR alpha and beta repertoires were sequenced over time. Blood was drawn at multiple timepoints before and after primary and secondary immunization, with bulk PBMC replicates and cell subsets isolated. The cohort comprised two healthy male donors, one aged 18 to 30 and one aged 30 to 40 years.

What the study reported, not specific to this receptor: Computational filtering was required because FACS-sorted repertoires could contain abundant contaminating clonotypes from the bulk population. Only two donors were included in the study, so the extent to which the findings can be generalized is limited. A small fraction of clonotypes showed up in both the CD4 and CD8 compartments, probably as a result of convergent recombination. Most clones expanded after primary vaccination were re-detected after the booster (almost 97% of CD4 and 88% of CD8), suggesting broad memory maintenance. The secondary T-cell response was weaker than the primary response but faster, peaking on day 5 instead of day 15.

The material was PBMCs, obtained on the day of the yellow fever booster vaccination. The source of this sequence is a man between 18 and 35 years old who received the YFV17D yellow fever vaccine. The V gene is TRBV29-1 and the J gene is TRBJ2-7; a confident D gene designation cannot be given. The sequenced DNA: TGCAGCGCCGAAGGAGCGAGCTCCTACGAGCAGTACTTC. This gives the protein CSAEGASSYEQYF.